This T cell receptor (beta chain) was obtained from a study of T cell responses to AZD1222 COVID-19 vaccine. Study details: Second doses at about 4 or about 12 weeks were pooled. Regarding the study as a whole: Unmutated variant regions reportedly attract nearly half of all spike-specific TCRs. Mapped onto spike, vaccine-associated CD4 TCRs spanned it and were dominant at 160-218 and 743-854. AZD1222 recipients seropositive at baseline numbered only six.

V lost 7 bases and J 2 bases, leaving 11 bases between the germline ends. CDR3 length equals 13 residues. CDR1 is MNHEY and CDR2 is SVGAGI in the germline V gene. Remarks on this clone: Its specificity is not known.

Clones were sequenced by immunoSEQ multiplex PCR, and TCRdb holds only the in-frame ones, with some missing. The sample yields over 100,000 clones, more than 70% seen once. The sample here was peripheral blood, taken on day 0 of AZD1222 vaccination. The TCR was taken from an adult in good health. This chain joins TRBV6-5 and TRBJ1-2; D possibly corresponds to TRBD1 (5 bases). The chain's CDR3 is CASTSTGNYGYTF. CDR3 DNA sequence: TGTGCCAGCACCTCAACAGGAAACTATGGCTACACCTTC.